The 24 T cell receptor beta chains listed next were all sequenced from one sample in a study of Graves' ophthalmopathy and Graves' hyperthyroidism. Researchers took RNA transcripts and amplified TCR beta CDR3 regions from them. An opening RT-PCR round employed HTBI primers and preceded a second-round multiplex PCR. In TCRdb, the multiplex PCR reads were re-called with MiXCR into one record per CDR3 protein. The sample lists about 700,000 distinct CDR3 sequences, about two fifths seen once, with roughly 3% in the top ten. Sequences were obtained from peripheral blood. These receptors were taken from an adult man with Graves' ophthalmopathy.

The J gene is TRBJ2-7, the V gene TRBV9; 10 bases align to TRBD1. Germline loops: CDR1 SGDLS, CDR2 YYNGEE. With V trimmed by 4 bases and J by 5 bases, 9 bases remained unmatched. The CDR3 consists of 15 residues. As DNA, the CDR3 is TGTGCCAGCAGCCCACGACAGGGGGCGCCGGACGAGCAGTACTTC. Translating gives CASSPRQGAPDEQYF.

The sample holds a few counts of this clonotype. One junction end disagrees with the germline gene, perhaps due to a read error. The chain links TRBV3-1 to TRBJ2-7; D remains ambiguous. Germline V gene data show CDR1 as LGHDT and CDR2 as YNNKEL (reference sequence). The CDR3 runs to 11 residues. This CDR3 is CASTQGARQHF. The CDR3, as DNA: TGTGCCAGCACCCAAGGAGCGCGCCAGCACTTC.

This clonotype turned up a few times. This sequence joins TRBV19 and TRBJ1-5, with 7 bases identical to TRBD1. Germline assignment: CDR1 LNHDA and CDR2 SQIVND (reference sequence). V shed 3 bases and J 0 bases; nucleotides not matched to a gene: 2. The CDR3 consists of 15 residues. The CDR3 reads CASSMRGHSNQPQHF. The CDR3 DNA sequence: TGTGCCAGTAGTATGAGGGGGCATAGCAATCAGCCCCAGCATTTT. Together with reference TRBV19 and TRBJ1-5, the CDR3 gives the full variable domain: DGGITQSPKYLFRKEGQNVTLSCEQNLNHDAMYWYRQDPGQGLRLIYYSQIVNDFQKGDIAEGYSVSREKKESFPLTVTSAQKNPTAFYLCASSMRGHSNQPQHFGDGTRLSIL.

Here the CDR3 DNA reads TGCGCCAGCAGCCAAGATCCTAACCGGCCCGCGAGCGAGCAGTACTTC. Translating gives CASSQDPNRPASEQYF. V usage is TRBV4-3 and J usage is TRBJ2-7; D is unresolved. V lost 0 bases to trimming and J lost 6 bases, with 18 bases between them. The CDR3 is made up of 16 amino acids. Germline lookup yields CDR1 LGHNA and CDR2 YSLEER.

The chain combines TRBV29-1 with TRBJ2-3, with 8 bases that match TRBD1. Trimming at V came to 6 bases and at J to 2 bases, leaving 7 bases not matched to a gene. The CDR3 is 14 amino acids. Germline V CDR1 and CDR2: SQVTM, ANQGSEA. The CDR3 reads CSVAAGGSTDTQYF. The DNA of the CDR3 is TGCAGCGTAGCAGCAGGGGGCTCCACAGATACGCAGTATTTT.

This clonotype has more than one count but fewer than ten. V and J are TRBV5-1 and TRBJ2-5; 7 positions match TRBD2. V lost 0 bases and J lost 2; bases outside the gene matches: 7. CDR1 and CDR2 (germline): SGHRS, YFSETQ. CDR3 size: 16 residues. CDR3 loop: CASSLGTAGAQETQYF. The DNA for the CDR3 is TGCGCCAGCAGCTTGGGTACGGCGGGAGCTCAAGAGACCCAGTACTTC.

This clonotype was observed many times. The chain joins TRBV5-1 to TRBJ1-1; 9 positions match TRBD1. Losses at the gene ends were 3 bases for V and 8 bases for J; bases not matched to a gene: 5. The CDR3 is made up of 13 amino acids. Germline CDR1 reads SGHRS; CDR2 reads YFSETQ. CDR3 amino acids: CASSSQGAAEAFF. CDR3 nucleotide sequence: TGCGCCAGCAGCTCACAGGGGGCGGCCGAAGCTTTCTTT.

Notes on this clonotype: With a much larger clone just one base away, this may be a read error. The chain carries TRBV12-3 or TRBV12-4 and TRBJ1-2; D gene unclear. This CDR3 contains 14 residues. V was shortened by 7 bases and J by 2 bases, with 14 bases between the two germline ends. Here the CDR3 DNA reads TGTGCCAGCACGGCTCGGAGGTCGAACTATGGCTACACCTTC. This gives the protein CASTARRSNYGYTF.

The chain carries TRBV7-8 and TRBJ2-2; no firm D call. V was pared by 2 bases and J by 7 bases, with 14 bases between. The germline V gene has CDR1 SGHVS and CDR2 FQNEAQ. This CDR3 has 15 residues. DNA for the CDR3: TGTGCCAGCAGCTTAAGAGCAGCTCCCCTCGGGGAGCTGTTTTTT. This sequence encodes CASSLRAAPLGELFF.

There are many counts of this clonotype. The V call is TRBV15, the J call TRBJ1-5; D not resolved. V dropped 0 bases and J dropped 7 bases, with 7 bases sitting between them. The CDR3 runs to 13 residues. Germline CDR1 is LNHNV and CDR2 is YYDKDF (reference sequence). For the CDR3, the DNA is TGTGCCACCAGCAGAGAAGAGAGGCAGCCCCAGCATTTT. The encoded protein is CATSREERQPQHF.

This clonotype was found once. V is TRBV15 and J is TRBJ2-3; 9 nucleotides agree with TRBD1. V dropped 2 bases and J dropped 6; count of bases not matched to a gene: 9. Germline V gives CDR1 LNHNV, CDR2 YYDKDF (reference sequence). The CDR3 has 16 amino acids. Here the CDR3 DNA reads TGTGCCACCAGCAGAATGGGACAGGGTCTTAGGGATACGCAGTATTTT. It specifies CATSRMGQGLRDTQYF.

This clonotype was detected only a few times. V is TRBV12-3 or TRBV12-4 and J is TRBJ1-6; maybe TRBD1 (5 bases). This CDR3 comprises 22 residues. The CDR3 spells CASAQSTWGDRTGSSYNSPLHF. Here the CDR3 DNA reads TGTGCTAGTGCCCAATCAACTTGGGGGGACCGCACGGGGAGTTCCTATAATTCACCCCTCCACTTT.

This clonotype occurred a few times. The chain links TRBV6-6 to TRBJ2-7; TRBD2 is a possible D gene (6 bases). CDR1 and CDR2 from the germline V gene are MNHNY and SVGAGI (reference sequence). V was clipped by 0 bases and J by 2 bases, with 14 bases between them. CDR3 length: 16 residues. CDR3 nucleotide sequence: TGTGCCAGCAGTTACTCGAAGGCGGGGCGACCCTACGAGCAGTACTTC. Translated, it gives CASSYSKAGRPYEQYF.

This clonotype appeared many times. V and J are TRBV7-3 and TRBJ1-1; 9 bases are shared with TRBD1. The trim removed 3 bases at V and 2 bases at J, leaving 4 bases unmatched. Germline V CDR1 and CDR2: SGHTA, FQGTGA. This CDR3 has 15 residues. CDR3 sequence (DNA): TGTGCCAGCAGCTTGGTGGGACAGGGAAACACTGAAGCTTTCTTT. This sequence encodes CASSLVGQGNTEAFF. The variable domain in full, with the rest retrieved from reference TRBV7-3 and TRBJ1-1, is GAGVSQTPSNKVTEKGKYVELRCDPISGHTALYWYRQSLGQGPEFLIYFQGTGAADDSGLPNDRFFAVRPEGSVSTLKIQRTERGDSAVYLCASSLVGQGNTEAFFGQGTRLTVV.

In the case of this clonotype: At one end the junction does not follow the germline gene, possibly because of a read error. The rearrangement joins TRBV10-3 to TRBJ1-4; a possible D gene is TRBD1 (6 bases). The CDR3 has 14 amino acids. The V gene's germline CDR1 is ENHRY and CDR2 SYGVKD. CDR3 sequence (DNA): TGTGCCAGCAGTTCTGGACAAGGGGGTGAAAAACAGTTTTTT. This gives the protein CASSSGQGGEKQFF.

This clonotype turned up a few times. Relative to the germline gene, one junction end is altered; a read error may explain this. The rearrangement joins TRBV10-3 to TRBJ1-6; 8 nucleotides agree with TRBD1. Per germline, CDR1 ENHRY and CDR2 SYGVKD. CDR3 length: 18 residues. In DNA, the CDR3 is TGTGCCAGCAGTTACAGGGGGACCGAGACTGGGATAACTTCACCCCTCCACTTT. Protein sequence: CASSYRGTETGITSPLHF.

On this clonotype itself: A much larger clone lies one base from this, so it may be a read error. The chain employs TRBV10-3 and TRBJ1-5; D ambiguous. The CDR3 has 12 amino acids. V dropped 11 bases and J dropped 4 bases, with 12 bases sitting between them. The germline V gene encodes CDR1 ENHRY and CDR2 SYGVKD. The CDR3 loop reads CAGRRSNQPQHF. CDR3 coding DNA: TGTGCCGGCAGACGGAGTAATCAGCCCCAGCATTTT.

The chain uses TRBV20-1 and TRBJ2-7, with a possible D match to TRBD1 (6 bases). CDR1 and CDR2 (germline): DFQATT, SNEGSKA (reference sequence). CDR3 length: 15 amino acids. V lost 0 bases, J lost 1 base, and 13 bases lay in between. The CDR3 region is CSARDRQVPSYEQYF. The CDR3 DNA reads as TGCAGTGCTAGAGATCGACAGGTACCTTCCTACGAGCAGTACTTC.

Many counts were recorded for this clonotype. CDR3 amino acids: CSVVVSGNFYEQYF. For the CDR3, the DNA is TGCAGCGTTGTTGTCTCAGGGAACTTCTACGAGCAGTACTTC. The rearrangement links TRBV29-1 to TRBJ2-7, with D perhaps TRBD1 (5 bases). Trimming cost V 4 bases and J 3 bases, with 16 bases left between them. Germline V gene data show CDR1 as SQVTM and CDR2 as ANQGSEA. CDR3 size: 14 residues.

Ten or more counts support this clonotype. The rearrangement uses TRBV25-1 and TRBJ2-3, with TRBD1 as a possible D gene (6 bases). In germline, CDR1 is MGHDK, CDR2 SYGVNS. The CDR3 covers 15 residues. The V and J ends lost 4 bases and 2 bases respectively, with 13 bases between them. CDR3 in amino acids: CASSASGHHTDTQYF. CDR3 nucleotide sequence: TGTGCCAGCAGTGCCTCGGGACACCACACAGATACGCAGTATTTT. The full variable domain, with the rest looked up from reference TRBV25-1 and TRBJ2-3, is EADIYQTPRYLVIGTGKKITLECSQTMGHDKMYWYQQDPGMELHLIHYSYGVNSTEKGDLSSESTVSRIRTEHFPLTLESARPSHTSQYLCASSASGHHTDTQYFGPGTRLTVL.

On this clonotype itself: A much larger clone differs from this one at a single base, so this may be a read error. The V gene is TRBV29-1, the J gene TRBJ1-1, with D uncertain. Trimming took off 6 bases at V and 4 bases at J, with 15 bases between the two ends. Germline CDR1 reads SQVTM; CDR2 reads ANQGSEA. The CDR3 has 13 amino acids. The DNA for the CDR3 is TGCAGCGTAATGGGAGGGTCGGGCACTGAAGCTTTCTTT. This gives the protein CSVMGGSGTEAFF.

In nucleotides, the CDR3 is TGTGCCATCAGTGAGCGAACGGGACAGGGTTCCTACGAGCAGTACTTC. It translates to CAISERTGQGSYEQYF. V gene TRBV10-3 combines with J gene TRBJ2-7; 9 bases are a match to TRBD1. The ends lost 2 bases at V and 1 base at J; junction bases unmatched: 6. This CDR3 is built from 16 residues. The germline gives CDR1 ENHRY, CDR2 SYGVKD.

The V call is TRBV25-1, the J call TRBJ2-7, with a weak D call TRBD1 (5 bases). Germline values: CDR1 MGHDK, CDR2 SYGVNS. The CDR3 runs 14 residues. The V gene lost 6 bases and the J gene lost 2 bases, with 14 bases spanning the gap. The chain's CDR3 is CASRGAGNAYEQYF. CDR3 in DNA: TGTGCCAGCAGAGGGGCAGGTAACGCCTACGAGCAGTACTTC.

The chain carries TRBV25-1 and TRBJ1-2; 7 nucleotides match TRBD1. The CDR3 consists of 14 residues. Germline V gene data show CDR1 as MGHDK and CDR2 as SYGVNS. Trimming at V came to 4 bases and at J to 4 bases, leaving 6 bases not matched to a gene. CDR3 region: CASSASAGGYGYTF. The CDR3, as DNA: TGTGCCAGCAGTGCCTCGGCAGGGGGCTATGGCTACACCTTC.